This TCR beta chain came from a study of T cell changes during pregnancy in multiple sclerosis. Germline loops: CDR1 MNHNS, CDR2 SASEGT. V gave up 2 bases and J gave up 1 base, with 10 bases separating them. The length of the CDR3 is 15 residues. Produced via immunoSEQ multiplex PCR; TCRdb's table is partial and in-frame only. In the table there are under 55,000 clones, roughly nine tenths of which are singletons. Here the sequenced sample was CD8+ T cells from peripheral blood mononuclear cells, taken after pregnancy. V usage is TRBV6-1 and J usage is TRBJ2-3, with D maybe TRBD1 (5 bases). The source is a female donor with multiple sclerosis, enrolled in a pregnancy study. CDR3: CASSEFVGGTDTQYF. The CDR3 nucleotides read TGTGCCAGCAGTGAATTTGTAGGGGGCACAGATACGCAGTATTTT.